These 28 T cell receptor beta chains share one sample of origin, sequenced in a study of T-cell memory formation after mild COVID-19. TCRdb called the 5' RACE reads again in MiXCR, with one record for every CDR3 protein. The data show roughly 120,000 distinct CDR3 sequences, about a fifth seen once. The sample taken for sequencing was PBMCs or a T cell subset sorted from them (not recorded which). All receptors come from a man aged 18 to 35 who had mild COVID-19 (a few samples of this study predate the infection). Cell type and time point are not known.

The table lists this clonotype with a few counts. The CDR3 is CASSIWRGGGETQYF. DNA of the CDR3: TGTGCCAGCAGCATCTGGCGGGGGGGCGGCGAGACCCAGTACTTC. This chain links TRBV7-2 with TRBJ2-5; 9 nucleotides line up with TRBD2. This CDR3 contains 15 residues. Germline CDR1 is SGHTA and CDR2 is FQGNSA. V trimming: 5 bases; J trimming: 5 bases; junction bases outside the gene matches: 9.

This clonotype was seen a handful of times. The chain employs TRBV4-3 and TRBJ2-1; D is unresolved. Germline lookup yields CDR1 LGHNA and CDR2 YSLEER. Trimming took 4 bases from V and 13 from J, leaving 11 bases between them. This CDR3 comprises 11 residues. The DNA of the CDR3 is TGCGCCAGCAGCCTAATGGGAATACAGTTCTTC. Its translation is CASSLMGIQFF.

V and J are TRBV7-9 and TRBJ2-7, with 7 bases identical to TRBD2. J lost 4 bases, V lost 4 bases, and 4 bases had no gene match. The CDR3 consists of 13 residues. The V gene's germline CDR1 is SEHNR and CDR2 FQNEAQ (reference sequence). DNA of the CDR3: TGTGCCAGCAGCTCCGTACTAGCGTACGAGCAGTACTTC. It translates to CASSSVLAYEQYF.

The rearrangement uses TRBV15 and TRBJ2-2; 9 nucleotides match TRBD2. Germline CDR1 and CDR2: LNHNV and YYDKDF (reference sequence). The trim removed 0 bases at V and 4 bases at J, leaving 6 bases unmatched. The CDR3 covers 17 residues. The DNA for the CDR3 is TGTGCCACCAGCAGAGATAGACTAGCGGAGAGCACCGGGGAGCTGTTTTTT. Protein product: CATSRDRLAESTGELFF.

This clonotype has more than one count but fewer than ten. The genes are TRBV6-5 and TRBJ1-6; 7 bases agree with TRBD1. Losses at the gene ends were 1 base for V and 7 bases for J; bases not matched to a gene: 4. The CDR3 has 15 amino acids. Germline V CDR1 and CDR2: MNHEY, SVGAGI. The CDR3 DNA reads TGTGCCAGCAGTTACTACAGGGGAAGCAATTCACCCCTCCACTTT. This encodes CASSYYRGSNSPLHF.

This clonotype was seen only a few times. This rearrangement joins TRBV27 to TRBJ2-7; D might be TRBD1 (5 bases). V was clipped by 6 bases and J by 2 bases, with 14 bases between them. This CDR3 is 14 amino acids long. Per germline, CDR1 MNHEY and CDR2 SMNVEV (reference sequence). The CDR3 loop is CASSLTEPPYEQYF. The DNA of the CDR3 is TGTGCCAGCAGCCTGACAGAACCTCCCTACGAGCAGTACTTC.

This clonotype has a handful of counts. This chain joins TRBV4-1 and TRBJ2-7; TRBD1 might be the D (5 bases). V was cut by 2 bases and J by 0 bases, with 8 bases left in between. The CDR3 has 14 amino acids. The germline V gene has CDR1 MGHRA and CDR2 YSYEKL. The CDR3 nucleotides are TGCGCCAGCAGCCAACGACAGAGCTCCTACGAGCAGTACGTC. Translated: CASSQRQSSYEQYV.

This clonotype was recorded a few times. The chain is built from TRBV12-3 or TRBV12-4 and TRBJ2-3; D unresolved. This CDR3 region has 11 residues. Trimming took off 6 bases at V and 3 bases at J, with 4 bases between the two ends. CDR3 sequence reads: CASRETDTQYF. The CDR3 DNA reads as TGTGCCAGCAGGGAGACAGATACGCAGTATTTT.

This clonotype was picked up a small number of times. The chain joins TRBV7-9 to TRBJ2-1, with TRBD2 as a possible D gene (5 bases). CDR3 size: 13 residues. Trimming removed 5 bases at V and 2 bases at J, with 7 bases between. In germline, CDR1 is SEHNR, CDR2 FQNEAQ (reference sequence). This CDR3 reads CASSPGTYNEQFF. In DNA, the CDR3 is TGTGCCAGCAGCCCCGGGACCTACAATGAGCAGTTCTTC.

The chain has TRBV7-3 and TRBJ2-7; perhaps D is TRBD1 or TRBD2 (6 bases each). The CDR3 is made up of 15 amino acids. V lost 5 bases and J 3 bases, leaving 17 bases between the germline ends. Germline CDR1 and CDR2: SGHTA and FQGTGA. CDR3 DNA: TGTGCCAGCAGCCAACCGGGGGCAGGGATCTACGAGCAGTACTTC. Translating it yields CASSQPGAGIYEQYF.

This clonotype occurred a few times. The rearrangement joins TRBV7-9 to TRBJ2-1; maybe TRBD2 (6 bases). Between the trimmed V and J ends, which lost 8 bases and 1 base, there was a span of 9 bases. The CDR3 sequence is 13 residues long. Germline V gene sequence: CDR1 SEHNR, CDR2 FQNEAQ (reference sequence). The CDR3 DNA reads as TGTGCCAGCTTCGGGGGATCCTACAATGAGCAGTTCTTC. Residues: CASFGGSYNEQFF.

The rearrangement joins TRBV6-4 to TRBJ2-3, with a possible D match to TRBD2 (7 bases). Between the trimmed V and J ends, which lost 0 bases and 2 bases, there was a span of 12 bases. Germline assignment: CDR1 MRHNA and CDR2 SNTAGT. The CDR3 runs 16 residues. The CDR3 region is CASSDSAGAPTDTQYF. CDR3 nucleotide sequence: TGTGCCAGCAGTGACTCCGCGGGGGCCCCCACAGATACGCAGTATTTT.

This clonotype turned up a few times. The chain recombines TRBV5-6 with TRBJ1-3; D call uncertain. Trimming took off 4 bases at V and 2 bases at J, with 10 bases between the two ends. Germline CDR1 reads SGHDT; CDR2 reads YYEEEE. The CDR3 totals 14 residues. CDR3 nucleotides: TGTGCCAGCAGCCAGGACTTTCCTGGAAACACCATATATTTT. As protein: CASSQDFPGNTIYF. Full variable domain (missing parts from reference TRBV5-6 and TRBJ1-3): DAGVTQSPTHLIKTRGQQVTLRCSPKSGHDTVSWYQQALGQGPQFIFQYYEEEERQRGNFPDRFSGHQFPNYSSELNVNALLLGDSALYLCASSQDFPGNTIYFGEGSWLTVV.

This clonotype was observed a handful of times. The chain's CDR3 is CASSQDVGNYEQYF. Here the CDR3 DNA reads TGCGCCAGCAGCCAAGATGTTGGAAACTACGAGCAGTACTTC. The genes are TRBV4-1 and TRBJ2-7; no firm D call. With 0 bases removed from V and 3 bases from J, the gap between germline ends came to 9 bases. Germline CDR1 is MGHRA and CDR2 is YSYEKL. The CDR3 is 14 amino acids.

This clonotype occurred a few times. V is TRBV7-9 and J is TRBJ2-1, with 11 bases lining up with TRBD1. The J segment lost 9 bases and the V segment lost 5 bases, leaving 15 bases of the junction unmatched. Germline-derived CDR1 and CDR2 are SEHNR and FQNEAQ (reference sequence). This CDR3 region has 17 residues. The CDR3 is CASSTWGVDRGPGEQFF. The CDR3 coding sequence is TGTGCCAGCAGCACCTGGGGGGTGGACAGGGGGCCTGGTGAGCAGTTCTTC.

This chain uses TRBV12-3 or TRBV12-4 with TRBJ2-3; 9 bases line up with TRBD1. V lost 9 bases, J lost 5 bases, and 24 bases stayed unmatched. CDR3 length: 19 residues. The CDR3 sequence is CARRGDRARTGGPQDTQYF. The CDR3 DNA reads TGTGCCAGAAGGGGGGACAGGGCAAGGACTGGAGGGCCTCAAGATACGCAGTATTTT.

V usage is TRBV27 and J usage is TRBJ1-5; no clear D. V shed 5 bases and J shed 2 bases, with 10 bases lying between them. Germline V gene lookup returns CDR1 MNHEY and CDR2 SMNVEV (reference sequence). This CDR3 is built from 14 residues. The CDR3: CASSPTGRNQPQHF. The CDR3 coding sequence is TGTGCCAGCAGTCCGACGGGTCGCAATCAGCCCCAGCATTTT.

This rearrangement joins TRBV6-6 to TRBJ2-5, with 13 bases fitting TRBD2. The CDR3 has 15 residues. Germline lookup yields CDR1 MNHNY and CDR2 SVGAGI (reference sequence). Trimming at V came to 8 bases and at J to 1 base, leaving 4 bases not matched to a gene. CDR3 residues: CASDRLAGGQETQYF. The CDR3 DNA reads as TGTGCCAGCGATAGACTAGCGGGGGGCCAAGAGACCCAGTACTTC.

The CDR3 region is CASSQGRRESAVETQYF. As DNA, the CDR3 is TGCGCCAGCAGCCAAGGGAGGCGGGAGTCAGCGGTTGAGACCCAGTACTTC. V is TRBV4-1 and J is TRBJ2-5; 7 positions agree with TRBD2. This CDR3 is 17 amino acids long. Germline trimming cut 1 base from V and 5 bases from J; bases unmatched to any gene: 13. Germline V gene lookup returns CDR1 MGHRA and CDR2 YSYEKL.

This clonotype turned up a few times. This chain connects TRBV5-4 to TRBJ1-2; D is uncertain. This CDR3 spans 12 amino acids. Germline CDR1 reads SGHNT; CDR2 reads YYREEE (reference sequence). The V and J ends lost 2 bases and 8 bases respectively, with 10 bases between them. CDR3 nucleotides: TGTGCCAGCAGCTTTGGAGGGAGCGGCTACACCTTC. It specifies CASSFGGSGYTF.

The CDR3 nucleotides read TGTGCCAGCAGTTACTCGACCTGGGATGAAAAACTGTTTTTT. It translates to CASSYSTWDEKLFF. The chain joins TRBV6-6 to TRBJ1-4; D remains unclear. V dropped 0 bases and J dropped 6 bases, with 8 bases sitting between them. Germline CDR1 and CDR2: MNHNY and SVGAGI (reference sequence). This CDR3 comprises 14 residues.

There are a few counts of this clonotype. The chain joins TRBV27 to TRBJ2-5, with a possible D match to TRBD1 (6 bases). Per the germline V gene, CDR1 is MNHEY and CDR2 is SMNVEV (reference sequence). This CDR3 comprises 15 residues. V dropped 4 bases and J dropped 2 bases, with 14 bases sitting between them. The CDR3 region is CASSYRDKPQETQYF. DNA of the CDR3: TGTGCCAGCAGTTATAGGGACAAGCCACAAGAGACCCAGTACTTC.

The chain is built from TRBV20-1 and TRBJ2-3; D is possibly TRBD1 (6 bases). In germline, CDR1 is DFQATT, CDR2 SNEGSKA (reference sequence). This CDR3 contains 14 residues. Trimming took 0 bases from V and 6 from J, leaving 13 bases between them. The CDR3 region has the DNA TGCAGTGCTAGAGAGGACAGTGAAATTGATACGCAGTATTTT. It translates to CSAREDSEIDTQYF.

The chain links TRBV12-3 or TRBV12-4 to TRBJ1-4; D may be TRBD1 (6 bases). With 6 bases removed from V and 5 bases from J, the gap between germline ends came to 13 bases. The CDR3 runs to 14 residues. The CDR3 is CASSSGGPNEKLFF. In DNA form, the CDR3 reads TGTGCCAGCAGCTCCGGGGGGCCCAATGAAAAACTGTTTTTT.

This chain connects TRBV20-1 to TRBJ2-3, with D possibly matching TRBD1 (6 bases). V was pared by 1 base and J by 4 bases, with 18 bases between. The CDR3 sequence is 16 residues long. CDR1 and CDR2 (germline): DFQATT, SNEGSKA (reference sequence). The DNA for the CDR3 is TGCAGTGCTAGAGGGGTTGTGAGGGGGTCGGCAGATACGCAGTATTTT. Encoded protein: CSARGVVRGSADTQYF.

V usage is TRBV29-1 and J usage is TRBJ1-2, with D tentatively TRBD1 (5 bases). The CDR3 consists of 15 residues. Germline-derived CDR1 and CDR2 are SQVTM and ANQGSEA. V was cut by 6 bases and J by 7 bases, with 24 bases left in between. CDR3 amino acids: CSVNVNQGGRGGYTF. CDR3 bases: TGCAGCGTGAACGTTAATCAGGGCGGTAGAGGTGGCTACACCTTC.

CDR3 coding DNA: TGTGCCAGCAGCTTAGGGGGAGGGGCCGACTACAATGAGCAGTTCTTC. Translating gives CASSLGGGADYNEQFF. This chain uses TRBV7-6 with TRBJ2-1, with 7 bases matching TRBD2. There are 16 residues in the CDR3. From germline, CDR1 is SGHVS and CDR2 FNYEAQ. Trimming took 1 base from V and 3 from J; bases not matched to a gene: 6.

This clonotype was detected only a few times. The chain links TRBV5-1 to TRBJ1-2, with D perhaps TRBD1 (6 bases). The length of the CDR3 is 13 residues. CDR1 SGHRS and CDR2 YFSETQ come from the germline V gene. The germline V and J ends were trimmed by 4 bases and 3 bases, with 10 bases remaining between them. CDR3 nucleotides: TGCGCCAGCAGCGGGGACACCGACTATGGCTACACCTTC. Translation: CASSGDTDYGYTF.